The 5 T cell receptor beta chains below were found in one sample sequenced in a study of T-cell reconstitution after alpha-beta-depleted transplantation in children. Unique molecular identifiers were incorporated when the TCRbeta library was constructed. TCRdb processed the PCR reads anew with MiXCR; each CDR3 protein has one entry. This sample yields about 460,000 distinct CDR3 sequences, of which about an eighth are seen a single time; about 14% belongs to the top ten. Sequences were derived from PBMCs, mostly from graft donor cells, sampled 180 days after TCRalphabeta/CD19-depleted stem cell transplant. Receptor source: a female patient between 2 and 15 years old who had a stem cell transplant for aplastic anemia, so the T cells may come from the graft donor.

This clonotype was observed a few times. The V gene is TRBV6-1, the J gene TRBJ2-2; no definite D call. CDR1 and CDR2 from the germline V gene are MNHNS and SASEGT. The V end lost 9 bases, the J end lost 3 bases, and 20 bases lay between the germline ends. The CDR3 contains 16 residues. The CDR3: CASRFGGARHTGELFF. The DNA of the CDR3 is TGTGCCAGTCGGTTTGGCGGAGCCAGACACACCGGGGAGCTGTTTTTT.

This rearrangement joins TRBV12-3 or TRBV12-4 to TRBJ2-3, with TRBD1 matching over 9 bases. Unmatched junction bases numbered 0, after V lost 4 bases and J lost 1 base. The CDR3 sequence is 14 residues long. The CDR3 sequence: CASSWTGGTDTQYF. The CDR3 nucleotides read TGTGCCAGCAGTTGGACAGGGGGCACAGATACGCAGTATTTT.

This clonotype was recorded a few times. The genes are TRBV29-1 and TRBJ1-5; no reliable D call. The CDR3 covers 14 residues. Germline-derived CDR1 and CDR2 are SQVTM and ANQGSEA. Between the trimmed V and J ends, which lost 3 bases and 0 bases, there was a span of 9 bases. The CDR3 region is CSVEKECSNQPQHF. For the CDR3, the DNA is TGCAGCGTTGAGAAGGAGTGTAGCAATCAGCCCCAGCATTTT.

This clonotype was observed a handful of times. V usage is TRBV28 and J usage is TRBJ2-7, with a tentative D call TRBD1 (7 bases). This CDR3 contains 12 residues. Germline CDR1 and CDR2: MDHEN and SYDVKM. The germline V and J ends were trimmed by 7 bases and 4 bases, with 11 bases remaining between them. The CDR3 region has the DNA TGTGCCAGCATGGAGGGGGCTTACGAGCAGTACTTC. It encodes CASMEGAYEQYF.

J is TRBJ1-1 and V is TRBV20-1; 11 nucleotides agree with TRBD1. Germline V gives CDR1 DFQATT, CDR2 SNEGSKA (reference sequence). CDR3 size: 11 residues. The CDR3 protein is CRGTGGTEAFF. In DNA form, the CDR3 reads TGCAGGGGGACAGGGGGAACTGAAGCTTTCTTT.